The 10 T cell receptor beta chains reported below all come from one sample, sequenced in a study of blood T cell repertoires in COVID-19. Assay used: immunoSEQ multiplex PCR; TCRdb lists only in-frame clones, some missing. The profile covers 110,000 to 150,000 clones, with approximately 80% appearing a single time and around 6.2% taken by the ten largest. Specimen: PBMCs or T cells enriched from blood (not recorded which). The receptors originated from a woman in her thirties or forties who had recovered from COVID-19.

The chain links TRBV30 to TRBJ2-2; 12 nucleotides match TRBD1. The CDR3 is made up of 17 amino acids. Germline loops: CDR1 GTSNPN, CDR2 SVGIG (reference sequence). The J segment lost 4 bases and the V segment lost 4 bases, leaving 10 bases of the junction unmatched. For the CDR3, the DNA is TGTGCCTGGATGGGACAGGGGGCCTCTCGTGGCACCGGGGAGCTGTTTTTT. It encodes CAWMGQGASRGTGELFF.

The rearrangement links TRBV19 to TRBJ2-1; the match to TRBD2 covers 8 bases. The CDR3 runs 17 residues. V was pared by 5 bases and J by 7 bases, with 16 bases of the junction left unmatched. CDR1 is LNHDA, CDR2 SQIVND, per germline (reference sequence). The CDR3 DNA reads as TGTGCCAGTAGTTTTACCTCGGGAGGGCACGAGGGTAATGAGCAGTTCTTC. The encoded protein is CASSFTSGGHEGNEQFF.

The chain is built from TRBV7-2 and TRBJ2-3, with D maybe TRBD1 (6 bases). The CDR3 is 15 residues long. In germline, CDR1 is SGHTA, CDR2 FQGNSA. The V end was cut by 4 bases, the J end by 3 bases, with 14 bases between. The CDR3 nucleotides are TGTGCCAGCAGCTCGACAGGTCTCGCAACAGATACGCAGTATTTT. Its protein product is CASSSTGLATDTQYF.

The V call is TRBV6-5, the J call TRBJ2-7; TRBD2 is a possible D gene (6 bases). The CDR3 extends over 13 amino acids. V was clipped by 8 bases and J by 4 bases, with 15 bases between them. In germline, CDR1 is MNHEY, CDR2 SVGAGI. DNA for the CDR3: TGTGCCAGCTCCCGGGACTTCGGATACGAGCAGTACTTC. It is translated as CASSRDFGYEQYF.

CDR3 DNA sequence: TGTGCCAGCAGTCGAGGGACTAGAGCAAGAAACATTCAGTACTTC. Translating it yields CASSRGTRARNIQYF. The chain joins TRBV6-5 to TRBJ2-4, with TRBD2 identical over 8 bases. V lost 5 bases, J lost 6 bases, and 9 bases stayed unmatched. There are 15 residues in the CDR3. Germline V gene sequence: CDR1 MNHEY, CDR2 SVGAGI.

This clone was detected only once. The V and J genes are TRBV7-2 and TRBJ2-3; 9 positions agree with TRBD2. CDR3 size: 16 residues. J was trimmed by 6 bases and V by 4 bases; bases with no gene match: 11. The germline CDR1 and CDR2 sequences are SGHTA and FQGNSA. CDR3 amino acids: CASSSAGAGGPDTQYF. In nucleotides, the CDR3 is TGTGCCAGCAGCTCGGCTGGGGCGGGGGGGCCGGATACGCAGTATTTT.

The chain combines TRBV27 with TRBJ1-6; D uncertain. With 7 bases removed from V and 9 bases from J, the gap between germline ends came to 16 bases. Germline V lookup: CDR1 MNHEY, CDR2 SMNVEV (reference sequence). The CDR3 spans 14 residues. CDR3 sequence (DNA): TGTGCCAGCACCCCTTACCCCCCGGGTTCACCCCTCCACTTT. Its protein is CASTPYPPGSPLHF.

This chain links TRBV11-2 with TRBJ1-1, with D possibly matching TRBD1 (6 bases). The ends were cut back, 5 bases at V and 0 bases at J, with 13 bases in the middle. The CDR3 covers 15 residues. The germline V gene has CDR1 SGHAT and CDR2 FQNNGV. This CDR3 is CASSPSRGLNTEAFF. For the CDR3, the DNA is TGTGCCAGCAGCCCGTCGCGGGGGCTGAACACTGAAGCTTTCTTT.

The CDR3 sequence: CASSPGQTLYGYTF. The CDR3 DNA follows: TGTGCCAGCAGCCCGGGACAGACCCTCTATGGCTACACCTTC. The rearrangement uses TRBV11-1 and TRBJ1-2; 7 nucleotides line up with TRBD1. V was pared by 5 bases and J by 4 bases, with 7 bases of the junction left unmatched. The CDR3 spans 14 residues. Looked up from germline, CDR1 is SGHAT and CDR2 is FQDESV (reference sequence). The whole variable domain, remainder taken from reference TRBV11-1 and TRBJ1-2, is EAEVAQSPRYKITEKSQAVAFWCDPISGHATLYWYRQILGQGPELLVQFQDESVVDDSQLPKDRFSAERLKGVDSTLKIQPAELGDSAMYLCASSPGQTLYGYTFGSGTRLTVV.

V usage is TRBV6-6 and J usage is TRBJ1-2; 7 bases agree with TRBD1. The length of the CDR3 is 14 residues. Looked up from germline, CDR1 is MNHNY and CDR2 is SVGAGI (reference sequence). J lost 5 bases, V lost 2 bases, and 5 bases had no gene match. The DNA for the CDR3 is TGTGCCAGCAGTTACGAGGGGGCGTCGTATGGCTACACCTTC. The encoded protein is CASSYEGASYGYTF.